These T cell receptor beta chains were read from a single sample in a study of monozygotic twins with inflammatory bowel disease. One entry per CDR3 protein, without DNA, is what TCRdb gives after re-calling the 5' RACE reads. The sample totals about 85,000 distinct CDR3 sequences. The source material was blood. These receptors were obtained from a human donor with ulcerative colitis or Crohn's disease, or a healthy co-twin of an affected twin (not recorded which). Both conserved end residues are part of each CDR3.

v_gene: TRBV5-4
j_gene: TRBJ1-2
CDR3aa: CASSTPTGLRYGYTF

v_gene: TRBV7-9
j_gene: TRBJ2-5
CDR3aa: CASSPGQGLYQETQYF

v_gene: TRBV15
j_gene: TRBJ2-7
CDR3aa: CATSSTGNSYEQYF

v_gene: TRBV6-1
j_gene: TRBJ1-6
CDR3aa: CASSPSPNRGGHNSPLHF

v_gene: TRBV7-2
j_gene: TRBJ1-5
CDR3aa: CASSLQGLQPQHF

v_gene: TRBV6-6
j_gene: TRBJ2-5
CDR3aa: CASSRHTGDETQYF

v_gene: TRBV7-2
j_gene: TRBJ1-2
CDR3aa: CASSIPRGRTYGYTF

v_gene: TRBV7-9
j_gene: TRBJ1-2
CDR3aa: CASSPYNRDGYTF

v_gene: TRBV12-3/TRBV12-4
j_gene: TRBJ2-2
CDR3aa: CASSLRGPPNTGELFF

v_gene: TRBV10-2
j_gene: TRBJ2-1
CDR3aa: CASSDRQTNEQFF

v_gene: TRBV7-9
j_gene: TRBJ1-1
CDR3aa: CASSGAVTEAFF

v_gene: TRBV12-3/TRBV12-4
j_gene: TRBJ2-1
CDR3aa: CASSLEGAVYNEQFF

v_gene: TRBV18
j_gene: TRBJ2-6
CDR3aa: CASSPPGWGANVLTF

v_gene: TRBV2
j_gene: TRBJ1-1
CDR3aa: CASSTTGGDTEAFF

v_gene: TRBV12-5
j_gene: TRBJ1-2
CDR3aa: CASDATAPDRVDGYTF

v_gene: TRBV13
j_gene: TRBJ2-3
CDR3aa: CASSLLMGPDTQYF

v_gene: TRBV20-1
j_gene: TRBJ2-1
CDR3aa: CSASPYNEQFF

v_gene: TRBV15
j_gene: TRBJ1-5
CDR3aa: CATSRARARSNQPQHF

v_gene: TRBV20-1
j_gene: TRBJ1-5
CDR3aa: CSAVDGPQPQHF

v_gene: TRBV4-1
j_gene: TRBJ1-1
CDR3aa: CASSQDAGNTEAFF

v_gene: TRBV12-3/TRBV12-4
j_gene: TRBJ2-1
CDR3aa: CASRTADGVEQFF

v_gene: TRBV7-6
j_gene: TRBJ1-5
CDR3aa: CASSLGYNQPQHF

v_gene: TRBV3-1
j_gene: TRBJ2-2
CDR3aa: CASSPDTITGELFF

v_gene: TRBV27
j_gene: TRBJ1-6
CDR3aa: CASSLTINSPLHF

v_gene: TRBV11-2
j_gene: TRBJ2-6
CDR3aa: CASIPLRTGANVLTF

v_gene: TRBV3-1
j_gene: TRBJ1-1
CDR3aa: CASSQNSGTEAFF

v_gene: TRBV12-3/TRBV12-4
j_gene: TRBJ2-3
CDR3aa: CASSLAGAPSDTQYF

v_gene: TRBV7-2
j_gene: TRBJ2-1
CDR3aa: CASSLVAGGAGYNEQFF

v_gene: TRBV7-9
j_gene: TRBJ1-5
CDR3aa: CASSLVAGAGNQPQHF

v_gene: TRBV4-1
j_gene: TRBJ1-4
CDR3aa: CASSQSRERLFF

v_gene: TRBV6-1
j_gene: TRBJ2-3
CDR3aa: CASSETSGGADTQYF

v_gene: TRBV7-2
j_gene: TRBJ2-1
CDR3aa: CASSPGLAVYNEQFF

v_gene: TRBV25-1
j_gene: TRBJ1-6
CDR3aa: CASSLTGRNSPLHF

v_gene: TRBV5-1
j_gene: TRBJ2-7
CDR3aa: CASSLAPQGYEQYF

v_gene: TRBV15
j_gene: TRBJ1-5
CDR3aa: CATADEGANQPQHF

v_gene: TRBV12-3/TRBV12-4
j_gene: TRBJ2-7
CDR3aa: CASSSRPGGEQYF

v_gene: TRBV6-1
j_gene: TRBJ1-2
CDR3aa: CASYTRTGGDYGYTF

v_gene: TRBV18
j_gene: TRBJ1-2
CDR3aa: CASSHAGIGTNYGYTF

v_gene: TRBV24-1
j_gene: TRBJ1-1
CDR3aa: CATSDPRATEAFF

v_gene: TRBV5-4
j_gene: TRBJ2-4
CDR3aa: CASSPSGGAFRVEYF

v_gene: TRBV7-2
j_gene: TRBJ2-5
CDR3aa: CASSWTGDGETQYF

v_gene: TRBV5-1
j_gene: TRBJ2-5
CDR3aa: CASSLGDSSQETQYF

v_gene: TRBV21-1
j_gene: TRBJ1-1
CDR3aa: CASSKGKVNTEAFF

v_gene: TRBV7-2
j_gene: TRBJ2-1
CDR3aa: CASSFDGYKVTEQFF

v_gene: TRBV11-2
j_gene: TRBJ1-5
CDR3aa: CASSSGQSPNQPQHF

v_gene: TRBV5-1
j_gene: TRBJ2-1
CDR3aa: CASSPGGGGYNEQFF

v_gene: TRBV7-9
j_gene: TRBJ1-2
CDR3aa: CASSLSGSPAGGYTF

v_gene: TRBV28
j_gene: TRBJ2-7
CDR3aa: CASSPGRRSSYEQYF

v_gene: TRBV6-1
j_gene: TRBJ2-2
CDR3aa: CASSGSVRRDTGELFF

v_gene: TRBV6-6
j_gene: TRBJ1-1
CDR3aa: CASSYSGRSEAFF

v_gene: TRBV4-2
j_gene: TRBJ1-4
CDR3aa: CASSQAGPGQGIEKLFF

v_gene: TRBV5-4
j_gene: TRBJ2-3
CDR3aa: CASSSRDSRTDTQYF

v_gene: TRBV20-1
j_gene: TRBJ2-7
CDR3aa: CSAAPQDSPEQYF

v_gene: TRBV12-3/TRBV12-4
j_gene: TRBJ1-5
CDR3aa: CASSLPPQPQHF

v_gene: TRBV3-1
j_gene: TRBJ1-1
CDR3aa: CASSPYLTAGDTEAFF

v_gene: TRBV12-3/TRBV12-4
j_gene: TRBJ1-4
CDR3aa: CASSFRQGGEKLFF

v_gene: TRBV2
j_gene: TRBJ1-1
CDR3aa: CASNRERRTEAFF

v_gene: TRBV12-3/TRBV12-4
j_gene: TRBJ1-2
CDR3aa: CASSLYGRQRGYTF